This TCR beta chain was recovered during a study of cytomegalovirus exposure and HLA in healthy donors. General study results and limits: Later analysis demonstrated an association between a missense DCLRE1C variant and TCR beta V- and J-gene trimming. Rarity marked most TCR sequences, yet some public TCRs occurred in many donors. The CMV antigen specificity of a few CMV-associated chains was confirmed through in vitro analysis.

Both 60 Vbeta primers and 13 Jbeta primers went into the PCR. Per the original data handling: Some 10 million shared chains were among the roughly 80 million unique TCR beta chains that a later analysis counted. Profiled with immunoSEQ multiplex PCR; TCRdb holds only in-frame clones, not every one. Clone size and V and J calls were adopted from that table, with D and trimming inferred from the DNA. The table for this sample gives 75,000 to 80,000 clones. A note on this clone: The antigen is not known. It is likely a read error, because the conserved phenylalanine at the end of the CDR3 is missing.

Material for sequencing was PBMCs. The sequence derives from a young man in good health and CMV-seropositive.

In nucleotides, the CDR3 is TGTGCCAGCTCATCCGACAGGGCTGGGGAGCTGTTTCTT. Its protein product is CASSSDRAGELFL. The chain uses TRBV18 and TRBJ2-2; 7 bases align to TRBD1. Germline loops: CDR1 KGHSH, CDR2 LQKENI. The CDR3 is 13 amino acids. Losses at the gene ends were 5 bases for V and 8 bases for J; bases not matched to a gene: 5.